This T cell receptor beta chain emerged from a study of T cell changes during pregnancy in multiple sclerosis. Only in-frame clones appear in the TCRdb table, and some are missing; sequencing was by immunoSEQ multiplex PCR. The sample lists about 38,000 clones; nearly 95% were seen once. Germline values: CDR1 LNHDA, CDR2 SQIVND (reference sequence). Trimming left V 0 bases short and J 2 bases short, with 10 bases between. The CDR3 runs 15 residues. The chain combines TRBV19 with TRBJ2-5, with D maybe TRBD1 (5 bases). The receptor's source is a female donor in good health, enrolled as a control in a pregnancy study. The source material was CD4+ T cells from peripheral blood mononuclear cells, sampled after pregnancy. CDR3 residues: CASSIDWGRQETQYF. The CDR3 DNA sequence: TGTGCCAGTAGTATAGATTGGGGCAGGCAAGAGACCCAGTACTTC. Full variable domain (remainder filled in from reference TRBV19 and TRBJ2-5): DGGITQSPKYLFRKEGQNVTLSCEQNLNHDAMYWYRQDPGQGLRLIYYSQIVNDFQKGDIAEGYSVSREKKESFPLTVTSAQKNPTAFYLCASSIDWGRQETQYFGPGTRLLVL.